These 2 T cell receptor beta chains were all obtained from the same sample, sequenced in a study of blood T cell repertoires in COVID-19. TCRdb keeps only in-frame clones here, not all; method: immunoSEQ multiplex PCR. Found here are 100,000 to 150,000 clones, roughly 90% of them singletons; the top ten hold under 4.5%. Sequences were obtained from peripheral blood. The source is a man in his sixties with COVID-19, enrolled during active disease.

The gene calls are TRBV13 and TRBJ2-3, with unresolved D. V shed 5 bases and J shed 6 bases, with 15 bases lying between them. From germline, CDR1 is PRHDT and CDR2 FYEKMQ (reference sequence). The CDR3 has 14 residues. The CDR3 DNA follows: TGTGCCAGCAGCGTAAATCTTGTTATGGATACGCAGTATTTT. It codes for CASSVNLVMDTQYF. The whole variable domain, remainder taken from reference TRBV13 and TRBJ2-3, is AAGVIQSPRHLIKEKRETATLKCYPIPRHDTVYWYQQGPGQDPQFLISFYEKMQSDKGSIPDRFSAQQFSDYHSELNMSSLELGDSALYFCASSVNLVMDTQYFGPGTRLTVL.

V gene TRBV19 combines with J gene TRBJ2-2; the D gene is possibly TRBD2 (6 bases). Deletions cut 3 bases from V and 2 bases from J, with 10 bases between. CDR1 is LNHDA, CDR2 SQIVND, per germline (reference sequence). CDR3 length equals 15 residues. The CDR3: CASSIQTRNTGELFF. CDR3 sequence (DNA): TGTGCCAGTAGTATCCAGACTAGAAACACCGGGGAGCTGTTTTTT.